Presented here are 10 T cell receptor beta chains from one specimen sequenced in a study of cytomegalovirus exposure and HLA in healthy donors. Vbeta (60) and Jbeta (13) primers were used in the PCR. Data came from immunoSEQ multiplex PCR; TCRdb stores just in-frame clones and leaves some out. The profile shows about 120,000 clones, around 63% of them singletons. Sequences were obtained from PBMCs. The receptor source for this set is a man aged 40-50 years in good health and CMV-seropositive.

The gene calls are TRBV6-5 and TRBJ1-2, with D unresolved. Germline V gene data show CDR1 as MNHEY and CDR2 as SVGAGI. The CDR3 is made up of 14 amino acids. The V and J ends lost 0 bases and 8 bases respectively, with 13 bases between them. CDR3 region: CASSYSGASLGYTF. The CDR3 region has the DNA TGTGCCAGCAGTTACTCGGGCGCCTCCCTGGGCTACACCTTC.

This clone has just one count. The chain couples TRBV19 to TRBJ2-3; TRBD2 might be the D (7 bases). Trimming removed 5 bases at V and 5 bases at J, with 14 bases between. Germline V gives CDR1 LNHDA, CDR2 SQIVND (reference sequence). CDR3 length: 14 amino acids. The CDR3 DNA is TGTGCCAGTAGTCCCCTCGGGGGGCAAGATACGCAGTATTTT. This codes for CASSPLGGQDTQYF.

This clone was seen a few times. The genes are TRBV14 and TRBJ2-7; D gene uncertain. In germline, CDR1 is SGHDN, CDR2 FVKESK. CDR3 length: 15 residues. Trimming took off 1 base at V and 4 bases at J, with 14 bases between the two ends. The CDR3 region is CASSQGPVPIYEQYF. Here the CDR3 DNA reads TGTGCCAGCAGCCAAGGGCCAGTCCCCATATACGAGCAGTACTTC.

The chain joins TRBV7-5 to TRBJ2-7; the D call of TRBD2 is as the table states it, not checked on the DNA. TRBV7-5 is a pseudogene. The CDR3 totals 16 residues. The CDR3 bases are TGTGCCAGAAGCCACCACCATCCTAGCACCGGCACCGAGCAGTACTTC. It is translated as CARSHHHPSTGTEQYF.

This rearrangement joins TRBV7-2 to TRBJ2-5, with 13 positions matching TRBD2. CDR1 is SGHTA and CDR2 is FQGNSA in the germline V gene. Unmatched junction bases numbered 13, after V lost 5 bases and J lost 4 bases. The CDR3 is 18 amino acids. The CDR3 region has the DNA TGTGCCAGCAGCCGCCGAGGGACTAGCGGGATTTGGGGAGAGACCCAGTACTTC. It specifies CASSRRGTSGIWGETQYF.

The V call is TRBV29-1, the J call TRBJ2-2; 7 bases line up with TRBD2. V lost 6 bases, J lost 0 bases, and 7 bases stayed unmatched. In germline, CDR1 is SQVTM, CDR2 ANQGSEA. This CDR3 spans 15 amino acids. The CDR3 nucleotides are TGCAGCGTCTTCTGGGCGGGAGCGAACACCGGGGAGCTGTTTTTT. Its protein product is CSVFWAGANTGELFF.

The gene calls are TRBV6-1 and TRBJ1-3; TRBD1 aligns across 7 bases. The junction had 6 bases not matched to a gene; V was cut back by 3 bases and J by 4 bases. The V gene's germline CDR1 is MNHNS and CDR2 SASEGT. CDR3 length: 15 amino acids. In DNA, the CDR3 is TGTGCCAGCAGTGAGGGCCAGGGGGACGGAAACACCATATATTTT. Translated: CASSEGQGDGNTIYF.

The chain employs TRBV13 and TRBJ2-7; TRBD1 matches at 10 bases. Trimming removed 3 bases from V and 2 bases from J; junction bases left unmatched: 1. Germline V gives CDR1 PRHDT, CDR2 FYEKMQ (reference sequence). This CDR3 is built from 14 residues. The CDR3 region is CASSLGQGPYEQYF. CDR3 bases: TGTGCCAGCAGCTTGGGACAGGGGCCCTACGAGCAGTACTTC.

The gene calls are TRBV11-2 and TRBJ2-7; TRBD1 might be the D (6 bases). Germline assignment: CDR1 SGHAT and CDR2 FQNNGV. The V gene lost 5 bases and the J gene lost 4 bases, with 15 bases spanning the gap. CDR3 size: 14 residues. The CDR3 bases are TGTGCCAGCAGCCCTTCCCGGACAGCGTACGAGCAGTACTTC. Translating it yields CASSPSRTAYEQYF.

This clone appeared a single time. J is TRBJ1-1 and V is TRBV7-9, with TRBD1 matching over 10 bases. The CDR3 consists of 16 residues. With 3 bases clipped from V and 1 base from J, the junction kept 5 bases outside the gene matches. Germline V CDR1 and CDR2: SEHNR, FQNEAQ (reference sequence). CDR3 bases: TGTGCCAGCAGCTTTTGGACAGGGGGTGGGAACACTGAAGCTTTCTTT. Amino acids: CASSFWTGGGNTEAFF.